This T cell receptor (beta chain) was recorded in a study of blood T cell repertoires in COVID-19. Data came from immunoSEQ multiplex PCR; TCRdb stores just in-frame clones and leaves some out. The data show roughly 310,000 clones, 85% to 90% seen once. The CDR3 runs to 11 residues. Germline CDR1 and CDR2: DFQATT and SNEGSKA (reference sequence). The specimen was peripheral blood. V is TRBV20-1 and J is TRBJ1-1; D is undetermined. This TCR was sampled from a woman aged 45-65 years with active or convalescent COVID-19. Here the CDR3 DNA reads TGCAGGGCGGTAGGGAACACTGAAGCTTTCTTT. This codes for CRAVGNTEAFF.